One sample yielded the 21 T cell receptor beta chains listed below, sequenced in a study of T cells in women clearing cervical HPV infection. The assay was immunoSEQ multiplex PCR, and TCRdb's table has in-frame clones only and misses some. The table for this sample gives 29,000 or so clones. Sequencing was performed on blood buffy coat. The receptors shown here come from a woman between 18 and 70 years old with a cervical HPV16 infection that either progressed to CIN3+ or cleared (not recorded which).

On this clone itself: The read gets to within 3 residues of the CDR3 end, and the germline J gene fills in the rest. V and J are TRBV20-1 and TRBJ1-6; 7 nucleotides agree with TRBD1. Germline V gene sequence: CDR1 DFQATT, CDR2 SNEGSKA (reference sequence). V was pared by 5 bases and J by 8 bases, with 6 bases of the junction left unmatched. This CDR3 is built from 13 residues. The CDR3 sequence is CSAPTGLDSPLHF. CDR3 DNA (partial): TGCAGTGCTCCGACAGGGCTCGATTCACCC.

On this clone: Read sequence stops 3 residues before the CDR3 end, and the germline J gene provides the missing end. This chain uses TRBV6-2 or TRBV6-3 with TRBJ2-2; 10 nucleotides align to TRBD2. In germline, CDR1 is MNHEY, CDR2 SVGEGT. CDR3 length: 14 residues. Trimming at V came to 5 bases and at J to 4 bases, leaving 1 base not matched to a gene. Incomplete CDR3 DNA: TGTGCCAGCAGTAGCGGGGGGGCCACCGGGGAG. As protein: CASSSGGATGE. The full CDR3 sequence reads CASSSGGATGELFF.

CDR3 loop: CASSPQNSGANVLTF. CDR3 DNA, as far as it was read: TGTGCCAGCTCCCCGCAGAACTCTGGGGCCAACGTC. V usage is TRBV18 and J usage is TRBJ2-6; no reliable D call. The CDR3 extends 3 residues past the end of the read, so its final part is completed from the germline J gene. Per germline, CDR1 KGHSH and CDR2 LQKENI. Between the trimmed V and J ends, which lost 6 bases and 0 bases, there was a span of 9 bases. This CDR3 has 15 residues.

Points on this clone: The read halts 3 residues ahead of the CDR3 end, with the missing end drawn from the germline J gene. The chain employs TRBV20-1 and TRBJ1-1; TRBD1 agrees at 7 bases. This CDR3 region has 12 residues. The V and J ends lost 5 bases and 6 bases, in that order; junction bases with no gene match: 6. Germline loops: CDR1 DFQATT, CDR2 SNEGSKA (reference sequence). CDR3 DNA, as far as it was read: TGCAGTGCTTCAACAGGGGCCGCTGAA. Protein sequence: CSASTGAAE. In full, the CDR3 reads CSASTGAAEAFF.

Notes on this clone: The CDR3 is cut off 3 residues early in the read; its end comes from the germline J gene. The genes are TRBV4-1 and TRBJ1-1; D unclear. Germline V lookup: CDR1 MGHRA, CDR2 YSYEKL. This CDR3 region has 12 residues. CDR3 region: CASRTGGTEAFF. The CDR3 DNA, read in part, is TGCGCCAGCAGGACGGGTGGCACCGAA.

For this clone: Coverage ceases 3 residues before the CDR3 finishes, and the germline J gene fills in the end. This rearrangement joins TRBV10-3 to TRBJ1-3, with D maybe TRBD1 (6 bases). This CDR3 is built from 13 residues. Trimming shortened V by 11 bases and J by 0 bases, and 11 bases separated the two germline ends. Germline V gene data show CDR1 as ENHRY and CDR2 as SYGVKD. The sequenced part of the CDR3 DNA is TGTGCCTTACGGGACATCTCTGGAAACACC. This gives the protein CALRDISGNT. In full, the CDR3 reads CALRDISGNTIYF.

About this clone itself: The read finishes 3 residues shy of the CDR3 end, and the germline J gene is used to complete it. J is TRBJ2-7 and V is TRBV2; 12 bases align to TRBD2. The CDR3 totals 14 residues. Germline CDR1 SNHLY, CDR2 FYNNEI. The J segment lost 4 bases and the V segment lost 4 bases, leaving 2 bases of the junction unmatched. The CDR3 here is CASSGLAGEYEQYF. Partial CDR3 DNA: TGTGCCAGCAGTGGACTAGCGGGGGAGTACGAG.

With respect to this clone: The missing CDR3 end, 3 residues past where the read stops, is filled in from the germline J gene. The chain joins TRBV15 to TRBJ2-6; D not resolved. The CDR3 sequence is 16 residues long. Germline V gene lookup returns CDR1 LNHNV and CDR2 YYDKDF (reference sequence). V was cut by 0 bases and J by 3 bases, with 9 bases left in between. The sequenced CDR3 bases are TGTGCCACCAGCAGAGATTTCCCCAGTGGGGCCAACGTC. This encodes CATSRDFPSGANV. From start to end, the CDR3 is CATSRDFPSGANVLTF.

Regarding this clone: Read coverage stops 3 residues before the CDR3 terminus; the germline J gene supplies the remainder. V usage is TRBV5-1 and J usage is TRBJ1-4; tentative D call: TRBD1 (5 bases). The V end lost 4 bases, the J end lost 0 bases, and 7 bases lay between the germline ends. The germline V gene encodes CDR1 SGHRS and CDR2 YFSETQ. The CDR3 length is 14 residues. Partial CDR3 DNA: TGCGCCAGCAGCCAACAGGCAACTAATGAAAAA. As protein: CASSQQATNEK. The whole CDR3 reads CASSQQATNEKLFF.

Regarding this clone: Read data end 3 residues before the CDR3 end; the end is taken from the germline J gene. V usage is TRBV12-3 or TRBV12-4 and J usage is TRBJ2-3; 8 bases are a match to TRBD2. The CDR3 sequence is 16 residues long. Trimming took 3 bases from V and 4 from J; bases not matched to a gene: 9. Partial CDR3 DNA: TGTGCCAGCAGTTTGGACGCGTCGGGGGGGGCAGATACG. Translated, it gives CASSLDASGGADT. Given in full, the CDR3 is CASSLDASGGADTQYF.

On this clone itself: Read coverage stops 3 residues before the CDR3 terminus; the germline J gene supplies the remainder. The chain recombines TRBV11-3 with TRBJ1-1, with D possibly being TRBD1 (5 bases). Trimming left V 2 bases short and J 4 bases short, with 8 bases between. CDR1 is SGHNT and CDR2 is YENEEA in the germline V gene. This CDR3 contains 13 residues. CDR3 DNA (partial): TGTGCCAGCAGCTTAACGGGGGGCACTGAA. Protein sequence: CASSLTGGTE. In full, the CDR3 is CASSLTGGTEAFF.

A word on this clone: The missing CDR3 end, 3 residues past where the read stops, is filled in from the germline J gene. This chain connects TRBV5-4 to TRBJ2-7; D may be TRBD2 (6 bases). V lost 0 bases and J lost 3, with 10 bases in between. This CDR3 has 14 amino acids. Looked up from germline, CDR1 is SGHNT and CDR2 is YYREEE (reference sequence). The CDR3 spells CASSLGLEGYEQYF. The covered CDR3 bases are TGTGCCAGCAGCTTGGGACTAGAGGGCTACGAG.

On this clone: Sequencing ends 3 residues short of the CDR3 end; the germline J gene provides the rest. The chain is built from TRBV18 and TRBJ2-2; TRBD1 matches at 7 bases. With V trimmed by 4 bases and J by 6 bases, 5 bases remained unmatched. The CDR3 sequence is 14 residues long. Germline-derived CDR1 and CDR2 are KGHSH and LQKENI. The CDR3 DNA, read in part, is TGTGCCAGCTCACTAACAGGGGACCCCGGGGAG. This sequence encodes CASSLTGDPGE. The entire CDR3 protein is CASSLTGDPGELFF.

As to this clone: The CDR3 extends 3 residues past the end of the read, so its final part is completed from the germline J gene. This rearrangement joins TRBV20-1 to TRBJ2-7; D gene uncertain. Trimming shortened V by 5 bases and J by 0 bases, and 5 bases separated the two germline ends. The CDR3 covers 11 residues. Per germline, CDR1 DFQATT and CDR2 SNEGSKA (reference sequence). The DNA read from the CDR3 is TGCAGTGCTCGTCTCTCCTACGAG. It yields the protein CSARLSYE. The entire CDR3 protein reads CSARLSYEQYF.

Comment on this clone: The sequence runs out 3 residues before the end of the CDR3; the remainder is reconstructed from the germline J gene. The chain joins TRBV10-3 to TRBJ2-7; 15 positions match TRBD2. Germline CDR1 is ENHRY and CDR2 is SYGVKD. V lost 2 bases to trimming and J lost 4 bases; unmatched junction nucleotides: 3. The CDR3 has 16 residues. The CDR3 DNA, read in part, is TGTGCCATCAGTGAGCTCGGGACTAGCGGGAGGTACGAG. This gives the protein CAISELGTSGRYE. The full CDR3 protein is CAISELGTSGRYEQYF.

Partial CDR3 DNA: TGTGCCAGCAGCTTAAGGGCGCAGGGGTCCGAC. Amino acids: CASSLRAQGSD. The entire CDR3 sequence reads CASSLRAQGSDYTF. The V gene is TRBV7-9, the J gene TRBJ1-2, with D perhaps matching TRBD1 (6 bases). The read falls 3 residues short of the CDR3 end, and the missing part is taken from the germline J gene. Germline V CDR1 and CDR2: SEHNR, FQNEAQ (reference sequence). The length of the CDR3 is 14 residues.

In terms of frequency, this clone is medium-sized (0.01 to 0.1%). The CDR3 end is not reached by the read, which stops 3 residues before it; the germline J gene fills it in. This sequence joins TRBV5-4 and TRBJ1-2; 8 bases line up with TRBD1. The CDR3 consists of 14 residues. CDR1 and CDR2 from the germline V gene are SGHNT and YYREEE (reference sequence). CDR3 bases read: TGTGCCAGCAGCGACGCAGGGGGCGCGAAGGGC. Protein sequence: CASSDAGGAKG. The full CDR3 is CASSDAGGAKGYTF.

As for this clone: Coverage ceases 3 residues before the CDR3 finishes, and the germline J gene fills in the end. This chain links TRBV20-1 with TRBJ2-5; 12 bases are a match to TRBD2. Germline V gene sequence: CDR1 DFQATT, CDR2 SNEGSKA (reference sequence). V lost 1 base and J lost 7; bases outside the gene matches: 7. The CDR3 spans 15 residues. The sequenced CDR3 bases are TGCAGTGCTAGAGGTCTAGCGGGGGGGCTGGGGACC. This gives the protein CSARGLAGGLGT. The complete CDR3 sequence is CSARGLAGGLGTQYF.

As concerns this clone: The read comes to an end 3 residues before the CDR3 does, leaving the germline J gene to fill in the end. The rearrangement links TRBV7-9 to TRBJ2-1, with 9 bases that match TRBD2. The germline CDR1 and CDR2 sequences are SEHNR and FQNEAQ (reference sequence). V gave up 6 bases and J gave up 8 bases; unmatched junction bases: 8. There are 14 residues in the CDR3. The CDR3 loop is CASRRGLARDEQFF. The part of the CDR3 DNA that was read is TGTGCCAGCAGACGGGGACTAGCCAGGGATGAG.

To note about this clone: The CDR3 end is not reached by the read, which stops 3 residues before it; the germline J gene fills it in. The genes are TRBV2 and TRBJ2-7; 10 bases map to TRBD2. The CDR3 is 15 residues long. The V gene end was trimmed by 3 bases and the J gene end by 3 bases; junction bases not matched to a gene: 5. Looked up from germline, CDR1 is SNHLY and CDR2 is FYNNEI. The chain's CDR3 is CASSDGLAGDYEQYF. The DNA read from the CDR3 is TGTGCCAGCAGTGATGGTCTAGCGGGAGACTACGAG. The full variable domain, with the rest looked up from reference TRBV2 and TRBJ2-7, is EPEVTQTPSHQVTQMGQEVILRCVPISNHLYFYWYRQILGQKVEFLVSFYNNEISEKSEIFDDQFSVERPDGSNFTLKIRSTKLEDSAMYFCASSDGLAGDYEQYFGPGTRLTVT.

As for this clone: From the germline J gene comes the end of the CDR3, since the read stops 3 residues before it. This rearrangement joins TRBV30 to TRBJ2-1, with 8 nucleotides matching TRBD1. V trimming: 0 bases; J trimming: 0 bases; junction bases outside the gene matches: 1. This CDR3 region has 15 residues. Per the germline V gene, CDR1 is GTSNPN and CDR2 is SVGIG (reference sequence). The CDR3 here is CAWSVGTGSYNEQFF. Incomplete CDR3 DNA: TGTGCCTGGAGTGTGGGGACAGGCTCCTACAATGAG.